These 31 T cell receptor beta chains share one sample of origin, sequenced in a study of cytomegalovirus exposure and HLA in healthy donors. In the PCR, 60 Vbeta and 13 Jbeta primers were used. Only in-frame clones appear in the TCRdb table, and some are missing; sequencing was by immunoSEQ multiplex PCR. The data contain about 120,000 clones, 50% to 75% of them seen just once; the ten biggest clones take up about 8.1%. The sequenced sample was PBMCs. The source of these receptors is a middle-aged woman in good health and CMV-seropositive.

The chain is built from TRBV6-5 and TRBJ1-1; D gene uncertain. The germline V gene encodes CDR1 MNHEY and CDR2 SVGAGI. V was shortened by 0 bases and J by 6 bases, with 11 bases between the two germline ends. The CDR3 covers 14 residues. The CDR3 reads CASSYSLGMSEAFF. DNA for the CDR3: TGTGCCAGCAGTTACTCTCTAGGAATGTCTGAAGCTTTCTTT.

This clone was observed a handful of times. The chain has TRBV6-1 and TRBJ2-6; TRBD1 agrees at 9 bases. V shed 5 bases and J 2 bases; nucleotides not matched to a gene: 1. The CDR3 runs 15 residues. Germline CDR1 is MNHNS and CDR2 is SASEGT. The CDR3 here is CASSWTGAGANVLTF. The DNA of the CDR3 is TGTGCCAGCAGTTGGACAGGGGCTGGGGCCAACGTCCTGACTTTC.

This clone was observed a handful of times. The chain combines TRBV19 with TRBJ1-4; 7 bases map to TRBD1. The CDR3 contains 15 residues. V gave up 4 bases and J gave up 0 bases; unmatched junction bases: 2. From germline, CDR1 is LNHDA and CDR2 SQIVND (reference sequence). The CDR3 spells CASSKGAATNEKLFF. In DNA, the CDR3 is TGTGCCAGTAGTAAGGGGGCAGCAACTAATGAAAAACTGTTTTTT. The variable domain in full, completed from reference TRBV19 and TRBJ1-4, reads DGGITQSPKYLFRKEGQNVTLSCEQNLNHDAMYWYRQDPGQGLRLIYYSQIVNDFQKGDIAEGYSVSREKKESFPLTVTSAQKNPTAFYLCASSKGAATNEKLFFGSGTQLSVL.

The gene calls are TRBV7-2 and TRBJ1-2; D perhaps matches TRBD1 (6 bases). Per the germline V gene, CDR1 is SGHTA and CDR2 is FQGNSA. Trimming stripped 4 bases from V and 0 bases from J, with 15 bases between. The CDR3 covers 16 residues. CDR3 bases: TGTGCCAGCAGCTCGGCAGGGGCGACCCCTAACTATGGCTACACCTTC. It yields the protein CASSSAGATPNYGYTF.

This chain uses TRBV11-3 with TRBJ2-5; 9 bases fit TRBD1. This CDR3 has 14 residues. CDR1 SGHNT and CDR2 YENEEA come from the germline V gene. The V segment lost 6 bases and the J segment 4 bases; nucleotides outside the gene matches: 6. The DNA of the CDR3 is TGTGCCAGCAGTTCCGGGACAGGGATAGAGACCCAGTACTTC. It specifies CASSSGTGIETQYF.

The genes are TRBV29-1 and TRBJ1-4; 12 bases fit TRBD1. The CDR3 has 15 amino acids. The junction had 8 bases not matched to a gene; V was cut back by 4 bases and J by 8 bases. Germline loops: CDR1 SQVTM, CDR2 ANQGSEA. This CDR3 reads CSVVGSGTGGEKLFF. The CDR3 region has the DNA TGCAGCGTTGTTGGAAGCGGGACAGGGGGCGAAAAACTGTTTTTT.

The chain couples TRBV30 to TRBJ2-1; D may be TRBD1 (6 bases). This CDR3 has 16 amino acids. Between the trimmed V and J ends, which lost 0 bases and 0 bases, there was a span of 12 bases. CDR1 and CDR2 from the germline V gene are GTSNPN and SVGIG (reference sequence). The CDR3 nucleotides are TGTGCCTGGAGTGTAGGGGGATTATCCTCCTACAATGAGCAGTTCTTC. Protein product: CAWSVGGLSSYNEQFF. The variable domain in full, with the rest retrieved from reference TRBV30 and TRBJ2-1, is SQTIHQWPATLVQPVGSPLSLECTVEGTSNPNLYWYRQAAGRGLQLLFYSVGIGQISSEVPQNLSASRPQDRQFILSSKKLLLSDSGFYLCAWSVGGLSSYNEQFFGPGTRLTVL.

The rearrangement uses TRBV7-2 and TRBJ2-1; possibly TRBD1 for D (6 bases). CDR3 size: 15 residues. Per germline, CDR1 SGHTA and CDR2 FQGNSA. V dropped 0 bases and J dropped 6 bases, with 12 bases sitting between them. CDR3 region: CASSLAGKGGNEQFF. The CDR3 DNA reads as TGTGCCAGCAGCTTAGCGGGTAAAGGGGGCAATGAGCAGTTCTTC.

This clone appeared once. The chain couples TRBV28 to TRBJ1-2, with 8 bases aligning to TRBD1. J gave up 1 base and V 5 bases, and 12 bases lay outside the gene matches. CDR1 and CDR2 from the germline V gene are MDHEN and SYDVKM. The CDR3 spans 17 residues. The CDR3 here is CASSPLGTGAGNYGYTF. DNA of the CDR3: TGTGCCAGCAGTCCGCTCGGGACAGGCGCAGGTAACTATGGCTACACCTTC.

The V call is TRBV27, the J call TRBJ1-2, with 7 nucleotides matching TRBD1. After removal of 6 bases from V and 7 bases from J, the junction contained 14 bases not matched to a gene. The germline V gene encodes CDR1 MNHEY and CDR2 SMNVEV (reference sequence). The CDR3 sequence is 15 residues long. The CDR3 here is CASSLTGFGLGGYTF. DNA for the CDR3: TGTGCCAGCAGCTTGACAGGGTTCGGTTTGGGTGGCTACACCTTC.

V usage is TRBV7-2 and J usage is TRBJ2-5; D not resolved. Germline CDR1 SGHTA, CDR2 FQGNSA. V lost 0 bases and J 1 base, leaving 6 bases between the germline ends. The CDR3 is 14 amino acids. The CDR3 nucleotides are TGTGCCAGCAGCTTAGCGGTCAGCCAAGAGACCCAGTACTTC. This sequence encodes CASSLAVSQETQYF.

This chain joins TRBV30 and TRBJ1-2; 12 bases fit TRBD1. The CDR3 sequence is 17 residues long. With V trimmed by 0 bases and J by 8 bases, 13 bases remained unmatched. Germline V lookup: CDR1 GTSNPN, CDR2 SVGIG (reference sequence). The CDR3 is CAWSVLGQGAIRRGYTF. CDR3 nucleotide sequence: TGTGCCTGGAGTGTATTGGGACAGGGGGCGATCAGGCGGGGCTACACCTTC.

The CDR3 sequence: CASSQQGVLDTEAFF. The CDR3 DNA follows: TGTGCCAGCAGTCAACAGGGAGTTCTGGACACTGAAGCTTTCTTT. The chain joins TRBV2 to TRBJ1-1, with TRBD1 as a possible D gene (6 bases). The V and J ends lost 5 bases and 3 bases respectively, with 16 bases between them. This CDR3 has 15 residues. The germline gives CDR1 SNHLY, CDR2 FYNNEI.

This clone has just a few counts. The V gene is TRBV4-1, the J gene TRBJ1-1, with a tentative D call TRBD1 (6 bases). From germline, CDR1 is MGHRA and CDR2 YSYEKL. V lost 0 bases and J lost 0, with 11 bases in between. The CDR3 extends over 16 amino acids. DNA for the CDR3: TGCGCCAGCAGCCAAGATGTGGGACACGTGAACACTGAAGCTTTCTTT. Its translation is CASSQDVGHVNTEAFF.

The rearrangement uses TRBV7-3 and TRBJ2-7, with 9 bases identical to TRBD2. CDR3 size: 14 residues. Germline-derived CDR1 and CDR2 are SGHTA and FQGTGA. The V gene end was trimmed by 5 bases and the J gene end by 3 bases; junction bases not matched to a gene: 5. CDR3 sequence (DNA): TGTGCCAGCAGCCCGACTAGCGGAGACTACGAGCAGTACTTC. This translates into CASSPTSGDYEQYF. Using reference TRBV7-3 and TRBJ2-7 for the parts outside the CDR3, the full variable domain is GAGVSQTPSNKVTEKGKYVELRCDPISGHTALYWYRQSLGQGPEFLIYFQGTGAADDSGLPNDRFFAVRPEGSVSTLKIQRTERGDSAVYLCASSPTSGDYEQYFGPGTRLTVT.

The rearrangement uses TRBV28 and TRBJ1-6, with D possibly matching TRBD1 (6 bases). In germline, CDR1 is MDHEN, CDR2 SYDVKM. V shed 3 bases and J shed 13 bases, with 7 bases lying between them. There are 11 residues in the CDR3. CDR3 protein: CASSLRGPLHF. CDR3 DNA sequence: TGTGCCAGCAGTTTGAGGGGGCCCCTCCACTTT. The full variable domain, in which reference TRBV28 and TRBJ1-6 provide the parts outside the CDR3, is DVKVTQSSRYLVKRTGEKVFLECVQDMDHENMFWYRQDPGLGLRLIYFSYDVKMKEKGDIPEGYSVSREKKERFSLILESASTNQTSMYLCASSLRGPLHFGNGTRLTVT.

This clone has just one count. The sample holds other DNA sequences that translate to the same CDR3. The V gene is TRBV5-1, the J gene TRBJ2-5; D is perhaps TRBD1 (6 bases). CDR1 and CDR2 (germline): SGHRS, YFSETQ. The CDR3 is 14 amino acids. V was pared by 2 bases and J by 1 base, with 9 bases between. The chain's CDR3 is CASSFRGSQETQYF. CDR3 DNA sequence: TGCGCCAGCAGCTTCAGGGGTTCCCAAGAGACCCAGTACTTC.

V is TRBV5-4 and J is TRBJ1-3, with a weak D call TRBD1 (6 bases). Deletions cut 5 bases from V and 0 bases from J, with 9 bases between. The CDR3 covers 14 residues. Germline CDR1 is SGHNT and CDR2 is YYREEE (reference sequence). The CDR3 sequence is CASRPDSSGNTIYF. The CDR3 DNA is TGTGCCAGCAGACCGGACAGCTCTGGAAACACCATATATTTT.

This clone was detected a few times. V usage is TRBV7-9 and J usage is TRBJ2-5; unclear D gene. The J call may be in error: the DNA end matches TRBJ2-7 better. CDR3 length: 14 residues. Per the germline V gene, CDR1 is SEHNR and CDR2 is FQNEAQ (reference sequence). The CDR3 DNA follows: TGTGCCAGCAGCTTAGCGGCTCTCGACTACGAGCAGTACTTC. Amino acids: CASSLAALDYEQYF.

This chain uses TRBV7-9 with TRBJ1-3; weak D call: TRBD1 (5 bases). The CDR3 is 16 amino acids. V lost 10 bases, J lost 0 bases, and 19 bases lay in between. CDR1 and CDR2 (germline): SEHNR, FQNEAQ (reference sequence). The CDR3: CAIFGGGASSGNTIYF. The CDR3 nucleotides read TGTGCCATCTTTGGGGGGGGTGCCAGCTCTGGAAACACCATATATTTT.

The rearrangement joins TRBV19 to TRBJ1-4; 10 bases line up with TRBD1. V dropped 3 bases and J dropped 7; count of bases not matched to a gene: 5. Looked up from germline, CDR1 is LNHDA and CDR2 is SQIVND (reference sequence). The CDR3 covers 15 residues. CDR3 sequence reads: CASSMGTGDAEKLFF. DNA for the CDR3: TGTGCCAGTAGTATGGGGACAGGGGACGCTGAAAAACTGTTTTTT.

This clone was picked up a small number of times. V gene TRBV6-5 combines with J gene TRBJ2-5; D may be TRBD1 (6 bases). This CDR3 has 14 amino acids. The germline CDR1 and CDR2 sequences are MNHEY and SVGAGI. V was cut by 6 bases and J by 3 bases, with 14 bases left in between. The CDR3 here is CASSPGTNKETQYF. CDR3 DNA: TGTGCCAGCAGCCCCGGGACAAACAAAGAGACCCAGTACTTC.

This chain joins TRBV7-2 and TRBJ2-5; weak D call: TRBD2 (5 bases). CDR1 is SGHTA, CDR2 FQGNSA, per germline. The CDR3 contains 14 residues. The ends were cut back, 6 bases at V and 5 bases at J, with 16 bases in the middle. CDR3 loop: CASRLGGSMETQYF. DNA of the CDR3: TGTGCCAGCAGGCTGGGCGGGTCGATGGAGACCCAGTACTTC. Full variable domain (missing parts from reference TRBV7-2 and TRBJ2-5): GAGVSQSPSNKVTEKGKDVELRCDPISGHTALYWYRQSLGQGLEFLIYFQGNSAPDKSGLPSDRFSAERTGGSVSTLTIQRTQQEDSAVYLCASRLGGSMETQYFGPGTRLLVL.

V and J are TRBV5-4 and TRBJ2-7; 11 bases align to TRBD1. CDR1 is SGHNT, CDR2 YYREEE, per germline (reference sequence). The ends lost 0 bases at V and 5 bases at J; junction bases unmatched: 1. The CDR3 spans 14 residues. CDR3: CASSLGTGGNEQYF. CDR3 DNA sequence: TGTGCCAGCAGCTTGGGGACAGGGGGCAACGAGCAGTACTTC. Together with reference TRBV5-4 and TRBJ2-7, the CDR3 gives the full variable domain: ETGVTQSPTHLIKTRGQQVTLRCSSQSGHNTVSWYQQALGQGPQFIFQYYREEENGRGNFPPRFSGLQFPNYSSELNVNALELDDSALYLCASSLGTGGNEQYFGPGTRLTVT.

The chain combines TRBV14 with TRBJ1-6; D is perhaps TRBD1 (6 bases). The CDR3 is made up of 13 amino acids. Germline V lookup: CDR1 SGHDN, CDR2 FVKESK. Between the trimmed V and J ends, which lost 4 bases and 8 bases, there was a span of 9 bases. In DNA form, the CDR3 reads TGTGCCAGCAGCCTGAGGACAGATTCACCCCTCCACTTT. The encoded protein is CASSLRTDSPLHF. The entire variable domain, with the rest obtained from reference TRBV14 and TRBJ1-6, is as follows: EAGVTQFPSHSVIEKGQTVTLRCDPISGHDNLYWYRRVMGKEIKFLLHFVKESKQDESGMPNNRFLAERTGGTYSTLKVQPAELEDSGVYFCASSLRTDSPLHFGNGTRLTVT.

The CDR3 here is CASSERGRGEKLFF. In DNA, the CDR3 is TGTGCCAGCAGTGAAAGGGGGAGGGGGGAAAAACTGTTTTTT. The rearrangement links TRBV6-1 to TRBJ1-4; tentatively, D is TRBD1 (6 bases). The CDR3 sequence is 14 residues long. Germline V lookup: CDR1 MNHNS, CDR2 SASEGT. The V end was cut by 2 bases, the J end by 8 bases, with 12 bases between.

V and J are TRBV6-5 and TRBJ2-2; weak D call: TRBD2 (5 bases). V was cut by 2 bases and J by 4 bases, with 8 bases left in between. In germline, CDR1 is MNHEY, CDR2 SVGAGI. The CDR3 extends over 14 amino acids. CDR3 in DNA: TGTGCCAGCAGTTACGCCGGAGGCACCGGGGAGCTGTTTTTT. Encoded protein: CASSYAGGTGELFF.

This chain links TRBV7-2 with TRBJ2-5; TRBD2 might be the D (5 bases). Germline lookup yields CDR1 SGHTA and CDR2 FQGNSA. This CDR3 region has 14 residues. Trimming stripped 7 bases from V and 1 base from J, with 13 bases between. Written as DNA, the CDR3 is TGTGCCAGCACCCTGAGGACTTCCCAAGAGACCCAGTACTTC. Translating it yields CASTLRTSQETQYF.

DNA of the CDR3: TGCGCCAGCAGCCAGAGCGGGGTTGGAGAGACCCAGTACTTC. Amino acids: CASSQSGVGETQYF. The rearrangement uses TRBV5-1 and TRBJ2-5; 7 positions agree with TRBD2. This CDR3 region has 14 residues. The junction had 7 bases not matched to a gene; V was cut back by 4 bases and J by 4 bases. Per the germline V gene, CDR1 is SGHRS and CDR2 is YFSETQ.

A few counts support this clone. The chain carries TRBV7-8 and TRBJ2-1, with TRBD2 matching 11 bases. The V gene end was trimmed by 3 bases and the J gene end by 6 bases; junction bases not matched to a gene: 10. This CDR3 is 17 amino acids long. Per germline, CDR1 SGHVS and CDR2 FQNEAQ. As DNA, the CDR3 is TGTGCCAGCAGCTTTCCTGAGCGACTAGCGGGACGCAATGAGCAGTTCTTC. Translation: CASSFPERLAGRNEQFF.

This clone was observed a single time. The V call is TRBV2, the J call TRBJ2-3, with D unresolved. This CDR3 is built from 11 residues. Trimming stripped 5 bases from V and 5 bases from J, with 5 bases between. Germline V CDR1 and CDR2: SNHLY, FYNNEI. The CDR3 reads CASSPGDTQYF. The CDR3 coding sequence is TGTGCCAGCAGTCCCGGAGATACGCAGTATTTT.